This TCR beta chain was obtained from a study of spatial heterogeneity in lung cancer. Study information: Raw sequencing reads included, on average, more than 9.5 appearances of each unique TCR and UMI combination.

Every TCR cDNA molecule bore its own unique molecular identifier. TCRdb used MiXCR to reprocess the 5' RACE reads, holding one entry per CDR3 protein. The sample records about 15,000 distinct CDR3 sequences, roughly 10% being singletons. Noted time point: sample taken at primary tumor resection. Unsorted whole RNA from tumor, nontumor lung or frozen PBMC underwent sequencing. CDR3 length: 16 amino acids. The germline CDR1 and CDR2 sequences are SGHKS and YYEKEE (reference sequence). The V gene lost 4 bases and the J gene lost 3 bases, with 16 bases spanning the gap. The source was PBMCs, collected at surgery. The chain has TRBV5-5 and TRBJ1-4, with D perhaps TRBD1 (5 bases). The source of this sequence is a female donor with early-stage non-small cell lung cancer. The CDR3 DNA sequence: TGTGCCAGCAGCCCGGTGTCTGGGGGATCTAATGAAAAACTGTTTTTT. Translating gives CASSPVSGGSNEKLFF.